This TCR beta chain was obtained from a study of blood T cells in healthy people across ages. With a J-beta primer mix and a sample-barcoded 5' primer, a second PCR ran roughly 6 to 12 cycles. In TCRdb, the 5' RACE reads were re-called with MiXCR into one record per CDR3 protein. The sample shows 1 million or so distinct CDR3 sequences, 35% to 55% of them seen only once. The CDR3 has 15 residues. Germline V gene sequence: CDR1 MNHEY, CDR2 SMNVEV (reference sequence). Trimming removed 6 bases from V and 2 bases from J, with 17 bases in between. The clonotype comes from a woman aged 60-75 years in good health. What was sequenced was blood. V and J are TRBV27 and TRBJ2-7; either TRBD1 or TRBD2 may fit D (5 bases each). CDR3 in amino acids: CASRRVAGGTYEQYF. Here the CDR3 DNA reads TGTGCCAGCAGAAGGGTGGCTGGGGGAACCTACGAGCAGTACTTC.